This entry concerns a single T cell receptor (beta chain). Its specificity is not known. V was shortened by 4 bases and J by 5 bases, with 13 bases between the two germline ends. This CDR3 is built from 13 residues. The germline gives CDR1 SGDLS, CDR2 YYNGEE. Notes on the study in general: Tumor Treg TCRs overlapped most with tumor naive CD4+ cells. The larger cohort examined one V-J beta rearrangement, not whole repertoires.

TCRdb re-derived calls from the 5' RACE reads in MiXCR, one entry per CDR3 protein. Among roughly 64,000 distinct CDR3 sequences listed, around a fifth were seen once. Material: memory CD4+ T cells sorted from a lymph node. Subset in this sample: memory CD4+ T cells, CD4+CD45RO+CD25-. The chain carries TRBV9 and TRBJ2-7; the D gene is possibly TRBD2 (5 bases). This receptor was obtained from a female donor with breast cancer. This CDR3 is CASSTRGDNEQYF. In nucleotides, the CDR3 is TGTGCCAGCAGCACCCGGGGAGATAACGAGCAGTACTTC.